This TCR beta chain is from a study of blood T cell repertoires in COVID-19. Study summary: Both acute and convalescent COVID-19 samples were obtained from the United States, Italy and Spain. From T cells, B-cell-depleted T cells, or PBMCs came the material, which was cDNA or gDNA.

Per the original data handling: Estimation of nucleated cell counts was performed using reference gene primer amplification. Method: immunoSEQ multiplex PCR; TCRdb's copy keeps in-frame clones and lacks some. V and J calls and clone size are those listed in that table; D and trimming were worked out from the DNA. The table includes roughly 220,000 clones, 85% to 90% detected once. Enrolled through a virtual design, the participants were between 18 and 89 years of age and came from 24 US areas. The V gene lost 3 bases and the J gene lost 0 bases, with 9 bases spanning the gap. Germline CDR1 reads LNHDA; CDR2 reads SQIVND (reference sequence). The CDR3 contains 15 residues.

Input material: PBMCs or T cells enriched from blood (not recorded which). This chain joins TRBV19 and TRBJ2-1; no firm D call. The receptor was isolated from a woman between 50 and 59 years old with acute COVID-19. The CDR3 here is CASSIRVSSYNEQFF. CDR3 coding DNA: TGTGCCAGTAGTATCCGGGTTAGCTCCTACAATGAGCAGTTCTTC.